This TCR beta chain was identified during a study of CD8+ T cells in alopecia areata. The overall study: Grafts of skin from C3H/HeJ donors aged about 6-12 months with spontaneous alopecia went to female C3H/HeJ mice aged roughly 7-11 weeks.

V was trimmed by 4 bases and J by 2 bases, leaving 7 bases between them. In germline, CDR1 is LGHNA, CDR2 YNLKQL (reference sequence). This CDR3 comprises 13 residues. In this sample, this clone turned up a few times. Antigen: not known. These gene names are mouse names. The CDR3 goes on 4 residues after the read ends, and that part is filled in from the germline J gene. The authors extracted RNA and reverse transcribed it into cDNA as the sequencing template. Profiled with immunoSEQ multiplex PCR; TCRdb holds only in-frame clones, not every one. Observed in the sample are about 270,000 clones, none of them singletons. Separation of pooled cutaneous lymph node cells was by sorting with CD4, CD8alpha, NKG2D, NKG2ACE and other markers. Notes on the study in general: Compared with normal scalp, lesional scalp had higher clonality and more expanded CD8+ clones. Between patients, shared TCR sequences were less clear than in mice. This was possibly due in part to HLA diversity in the patient population. When scalp samples are sequenced, resident alphabeta T cells of normal skin are also captured.

This clonotype originated in a C3H/HeJ mouse with alopecia areata. The MHC haplotype recorded for the strain is H2-k. The chain joins TRBV5 to TRBJ2-3, with D perhaps matching TRBD2 (5 bases). Sequencing was done on a sample of CD4+ T cells sorted from a lymph node. CDR3 bases read: TGTGCCAGCAGCCCTGGGATTGCAGAA. This translates into CASSPGIAE. The complete CDR3 reads CASSPGIAETLYF.